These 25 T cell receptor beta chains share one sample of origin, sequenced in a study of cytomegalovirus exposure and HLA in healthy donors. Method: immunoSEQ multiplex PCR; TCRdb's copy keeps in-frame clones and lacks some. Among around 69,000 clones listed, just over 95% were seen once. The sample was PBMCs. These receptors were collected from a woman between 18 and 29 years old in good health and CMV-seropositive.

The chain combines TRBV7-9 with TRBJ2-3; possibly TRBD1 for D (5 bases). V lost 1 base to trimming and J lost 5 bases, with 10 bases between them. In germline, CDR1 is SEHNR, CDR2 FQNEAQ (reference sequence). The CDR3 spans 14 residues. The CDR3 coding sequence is TGTGCCAGCAGCTTAGTAGTAGGGGAAGATACGCAGTATTTT. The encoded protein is CASSLVVGEDTQYF. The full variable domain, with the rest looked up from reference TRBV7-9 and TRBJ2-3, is DTGVSQNPRHKITKRGQNVTFRCDPISEHNRLYWYRQTLGQGPEFLTYFQNEAQLEKSRLLSDRFSAERPKGSFSTLEIQRTEQGDSAMYLCASSLVVGEDTQYFGPGTRLTVL.

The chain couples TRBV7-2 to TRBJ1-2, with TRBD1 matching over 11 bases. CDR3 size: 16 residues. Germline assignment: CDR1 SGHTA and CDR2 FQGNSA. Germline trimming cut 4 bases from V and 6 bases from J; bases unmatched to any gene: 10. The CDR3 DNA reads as TGTGCCAGCAGCTCAGGACAGGGGGCTCCCAGCCATGGCTACACCTTC. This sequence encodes CASSSGQGAPSHGYTF.

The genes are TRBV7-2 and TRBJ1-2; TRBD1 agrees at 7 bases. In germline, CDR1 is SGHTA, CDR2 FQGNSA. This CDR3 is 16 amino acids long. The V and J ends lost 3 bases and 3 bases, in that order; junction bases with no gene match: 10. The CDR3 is CASSFGRQGPYYGYTF. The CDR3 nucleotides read TGTGCCAGCAGCTTTGGGAGACAGGGTCCCTACTATGGCTACACCTTC.

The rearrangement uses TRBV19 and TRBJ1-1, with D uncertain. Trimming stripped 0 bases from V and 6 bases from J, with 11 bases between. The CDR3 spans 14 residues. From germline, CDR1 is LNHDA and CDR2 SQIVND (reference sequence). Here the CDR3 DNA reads TGTGCCAGTAGTATAGATCTGTCGCAGTCTGAAGCTTTCTTT. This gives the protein CASSIDLSQSEAFF.

Here the CDR3 reads CASSPGQTDTQYF. Written as DNA, the CDR3 is TGTGCCAGCTCACCGGGACAGACAGATACGCAGTATTTT. The chain combines TRBV18 with TRBJ2-3; 7 bases match TRBD1. V was clipped by 3 bases and J by 3 bases; unmatched bases: 0. Germline loops: CDR1 KGHSH, CDR2 LQKENI. The CDR3 totals 13 residues.

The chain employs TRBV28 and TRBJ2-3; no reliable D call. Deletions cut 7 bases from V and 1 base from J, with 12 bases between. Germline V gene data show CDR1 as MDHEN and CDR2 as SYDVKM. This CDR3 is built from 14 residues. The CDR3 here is CASTLEAGTDTQYF. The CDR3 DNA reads TGTGCCAGCACCCTAGAGGCAGGCACAGATACGCAGTATTTT.

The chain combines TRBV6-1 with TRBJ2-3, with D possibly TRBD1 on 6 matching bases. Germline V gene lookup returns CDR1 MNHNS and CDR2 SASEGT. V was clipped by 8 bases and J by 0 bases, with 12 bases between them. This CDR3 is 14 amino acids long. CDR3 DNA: TGTGCCAGCTCCCAGGGGCCTAGCACAGATACGCAGTATTTT. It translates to CASSQGPSTDTQYF.

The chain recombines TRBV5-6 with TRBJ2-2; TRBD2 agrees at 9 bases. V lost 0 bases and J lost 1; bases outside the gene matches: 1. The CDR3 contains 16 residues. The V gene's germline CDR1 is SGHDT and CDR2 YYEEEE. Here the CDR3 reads CASSLGSGGNTGELFF. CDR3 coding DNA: TGTGCCAGCAGCTTGGGTAGCGGGGGGAACACCGGGGAGCTGTTTTTT.

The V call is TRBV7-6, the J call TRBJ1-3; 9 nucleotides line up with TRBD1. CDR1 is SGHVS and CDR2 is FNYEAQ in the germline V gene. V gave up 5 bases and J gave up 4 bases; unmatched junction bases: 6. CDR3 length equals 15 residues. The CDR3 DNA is TGTGCCAGCAGCACCGGGACAGGGATAGGAAACACCATATATTTT. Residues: CASSTGTGIGNTIYF. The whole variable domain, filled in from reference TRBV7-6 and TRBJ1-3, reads GAGVSQSPRYKVTKRGQDVALRCDPISGHVSLYWYRQALGQGPEFLTYFNYEAQQDKSGLPNDRFSAERPEGSISTLTIQRTEQRDSAMYRCASSTGTGIGNTIYFGEGSWLTVV.

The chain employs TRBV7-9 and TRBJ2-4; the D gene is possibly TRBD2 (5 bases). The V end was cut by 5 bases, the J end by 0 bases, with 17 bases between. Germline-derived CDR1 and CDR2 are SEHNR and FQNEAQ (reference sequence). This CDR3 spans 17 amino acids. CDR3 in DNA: TGTGCCAGCAGCCCCGAGGGATCGGGTTTAGCCAAAAACATTCAGTACTTC. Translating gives CASSPEGSGLAKNIQYF.

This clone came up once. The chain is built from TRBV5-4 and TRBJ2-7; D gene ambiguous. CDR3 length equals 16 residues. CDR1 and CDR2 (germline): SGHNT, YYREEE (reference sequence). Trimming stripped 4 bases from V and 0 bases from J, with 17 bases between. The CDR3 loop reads CASSPTSHGASYEQYF. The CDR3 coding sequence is TGTGCCAGCAGCCCCACGTCGCACGGTGCCTCCTACGAGCAGTACTTC. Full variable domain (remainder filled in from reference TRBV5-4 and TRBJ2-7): ETGVTQSPTHLIKTRGQQVTLRCSSQSGHNTVSWYQQALGQGPQFIFQYYREEENGRGNFPPRFSGLQFPNYSSELNVNALELDDSALYLCASSPTSHGASYEQYFGPGTRLTVT.

DNA for the CDR3: TGTGCCAGTAGTTTGACTAGCGTTAAGACCTACGAGCAGTACTTC. This codes for CASSLTSVKTYEQYF. The V call is TRBV19, the J call TRBJ2-7; 8 nucleotides align to TRBD2. Looked up from germline, CDR1 is LNHDA and CDR2 is SQIVND (reference sequence). Trimming removed 5 bases from V and 2 bases from J; junction bases left unmatched: 8. The CDR3 extends over 15 amino acids.

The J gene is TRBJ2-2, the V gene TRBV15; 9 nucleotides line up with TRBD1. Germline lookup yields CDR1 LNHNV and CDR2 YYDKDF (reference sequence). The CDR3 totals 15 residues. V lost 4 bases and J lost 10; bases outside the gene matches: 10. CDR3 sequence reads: CATSTRRTGVEELFF. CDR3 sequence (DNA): TGTGCCACCAGCACCCGAAGGACAGGGGTGGAGGAGCTGTTTTTT. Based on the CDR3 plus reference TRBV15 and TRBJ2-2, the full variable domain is DAMVIQNPRYQVTQFGKPVTLSCSQTLNHNVMYWYQQKSSQAPKLLFHYYDKDFNNEADTPDNFQSRRPNTSFCFLDIRSPGLGDTAMYLCATSTRRTGVEELFFGEGSRLTVL.

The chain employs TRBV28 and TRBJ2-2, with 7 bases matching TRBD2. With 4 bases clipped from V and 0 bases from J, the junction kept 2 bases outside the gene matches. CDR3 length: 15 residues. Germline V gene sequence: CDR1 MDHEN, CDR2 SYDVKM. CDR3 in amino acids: CASSSGGPNTGELFF. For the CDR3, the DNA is TGTGCCAGCAGTTCGGGAGGCCCGAACACCGGGGAGCTGTTTTTT. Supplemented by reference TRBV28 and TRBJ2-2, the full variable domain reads DVKVTQSSRYLVKRTGEKVFLECVQDMDHENMFWYRQDPGLGLRLIYFSYDVKMKEKGDIPEGYSVSREKKERFSLILESASTNQTSMYLCASSSGGPNTGELFFGEGSRLTVL.

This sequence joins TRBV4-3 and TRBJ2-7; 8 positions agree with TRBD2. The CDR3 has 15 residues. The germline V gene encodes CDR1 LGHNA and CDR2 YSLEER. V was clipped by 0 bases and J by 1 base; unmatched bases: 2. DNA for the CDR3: TGCGCCAGCAGCCAAGATTCGGGAGGGTCCTACGAGCAGTACTTC. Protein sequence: CASSQDSGGSYEQYF.

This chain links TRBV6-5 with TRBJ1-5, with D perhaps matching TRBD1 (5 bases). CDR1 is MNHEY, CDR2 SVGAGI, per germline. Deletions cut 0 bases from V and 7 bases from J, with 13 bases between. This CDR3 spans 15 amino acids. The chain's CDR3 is CASSYSQGSLQPQHF. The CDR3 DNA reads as TGTGCCAGCAGTTACTCGCAGGGTTCTCTCCAGCCCCAGCATTTT.

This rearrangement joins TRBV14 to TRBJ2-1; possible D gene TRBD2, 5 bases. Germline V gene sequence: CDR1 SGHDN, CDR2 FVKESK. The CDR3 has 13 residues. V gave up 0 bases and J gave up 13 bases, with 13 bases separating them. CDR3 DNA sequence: TGTGCCAGCAGCCAAGATTTTCCGGGGTCACAGTTCTTC. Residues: CASSQDFPGSQFF.

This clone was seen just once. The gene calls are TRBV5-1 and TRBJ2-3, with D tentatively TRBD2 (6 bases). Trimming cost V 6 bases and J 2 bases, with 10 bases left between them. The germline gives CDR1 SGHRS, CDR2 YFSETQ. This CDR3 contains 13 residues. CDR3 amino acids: CASKASDTDTQYF. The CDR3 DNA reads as TGCGCCAGCAAGGCTAGCGACACAGATACGCAGTATTTT.

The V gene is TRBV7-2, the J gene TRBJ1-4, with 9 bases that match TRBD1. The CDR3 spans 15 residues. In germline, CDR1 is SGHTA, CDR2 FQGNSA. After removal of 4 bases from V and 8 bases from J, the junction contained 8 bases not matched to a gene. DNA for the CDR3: TGTGCCAGCAGCTCAGCCGGGACAGGGAACGAAAAACTGTTTTTT. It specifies CASSSAGTGNEKLFF.

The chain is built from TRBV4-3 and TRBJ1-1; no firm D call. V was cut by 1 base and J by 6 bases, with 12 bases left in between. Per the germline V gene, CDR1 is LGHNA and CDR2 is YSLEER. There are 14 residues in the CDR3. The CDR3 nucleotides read TGCGCCAGCAGCCAAGGACCAGCGTTCGCTGAAGCTTTCTTT. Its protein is CASSQGPAFAEAFF.

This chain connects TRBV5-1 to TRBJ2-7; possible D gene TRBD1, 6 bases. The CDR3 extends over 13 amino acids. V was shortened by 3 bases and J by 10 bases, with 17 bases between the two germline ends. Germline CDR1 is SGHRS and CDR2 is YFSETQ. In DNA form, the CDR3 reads TGCGCCAGCAGCTCGGATACTGACAGGAAACAGTACTTC. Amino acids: CASSSDTDRKQYF.

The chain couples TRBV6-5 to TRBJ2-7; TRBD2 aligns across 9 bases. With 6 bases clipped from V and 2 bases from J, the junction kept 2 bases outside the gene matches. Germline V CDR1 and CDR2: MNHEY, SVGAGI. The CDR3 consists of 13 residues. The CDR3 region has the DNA TGTGCCAGCAGCAGGACTAGCGCCTACGAGCAGTACTTC. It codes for CASSRTSAYEQYF.

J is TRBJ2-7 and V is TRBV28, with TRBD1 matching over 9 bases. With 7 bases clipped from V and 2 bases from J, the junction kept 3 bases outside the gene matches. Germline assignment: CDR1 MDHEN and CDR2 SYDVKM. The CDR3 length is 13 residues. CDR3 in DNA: TGTGCCAGCATCAGACAGGGGGCCTACGAGCAGTACTTC. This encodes CASIRQGAYEQYF.

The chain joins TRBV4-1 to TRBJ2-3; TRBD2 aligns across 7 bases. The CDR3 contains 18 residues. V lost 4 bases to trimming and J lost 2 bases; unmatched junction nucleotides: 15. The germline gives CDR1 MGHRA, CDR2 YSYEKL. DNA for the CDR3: TGCGCCAGCAGCCCCCAAGAGCCCGGACTAGTCCCCACAGATACGCAGTATTTT. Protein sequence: CASSPQEPGLVPTDTQYF.

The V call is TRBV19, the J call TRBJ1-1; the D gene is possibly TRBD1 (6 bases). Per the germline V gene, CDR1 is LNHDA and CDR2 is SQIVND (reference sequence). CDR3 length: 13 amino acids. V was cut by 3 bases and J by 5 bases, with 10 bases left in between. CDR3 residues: CASSIGRGTEAFF. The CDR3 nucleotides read TGTGCCAGTAGTATCGGCAGGGGAACTGAAGCTTTCTTT. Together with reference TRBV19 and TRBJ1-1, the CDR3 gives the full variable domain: DGGITQSPKYLFRKEGQNVTLSCEQNLNHDAMYWYRQDPGQGLRLIYYSQIVNDFQKGDIAEGYSVSREKKESFPLTVTSAQKNPTAFYLCASSIGRGTEAFFGQGTRLTVV.